This T cell receptor (beta chain) originates from a study of identical twins. Trimming stripped 4 bases from V and 4 bases from J, with 11 bases between. Germline V lookup: CDR1 SGHRS, CDR2 YFSETQ. The length of the CDR3 is 13 residues. Study results and caveats: There was more out-of-frame TCR alpha sharing in monozygotic twins than models estimated.

This clonotype was recorded many times. Antigen specificity is unknown. Using its own MiXCR run on the 5' RACE reads, TCRdb lists one record per CDR3 protein. There are approximately 250,000 distinct CDR3 sequences in the sample; around 6.5% occur only once, and less than 15% lies in the top ten. These sequences were also reported in another study, on T cells expressing NK-cell markers.

The source is a woman younger than 35 in good health. This rearrangement joins TRBV5-1 to TRBJ2-5; D gene uncertain. The sample taken for sequencing was CD8+ T cells sorted from blood. CDR3 in amino acids: CASSRGRGETQYF. The CDR3 coding sequence is TGCGCCAGCAGCCGCGGTCGAGGAGAGACCCAGTACTTC. Using reference TRBV5-1 and TRBJ2-5 for the parts outside the CDR3, the full variable domain is KAGVTQTPRYLIKTRGQQVTLSCSPISGHRSVSWYQQTPGQGLQFLFEYFSETQRNKGNFPGRFSGRQFSNSRSEMNVSTLELGDSALYLCASSRGRGETQYFGPGTRLLVL.